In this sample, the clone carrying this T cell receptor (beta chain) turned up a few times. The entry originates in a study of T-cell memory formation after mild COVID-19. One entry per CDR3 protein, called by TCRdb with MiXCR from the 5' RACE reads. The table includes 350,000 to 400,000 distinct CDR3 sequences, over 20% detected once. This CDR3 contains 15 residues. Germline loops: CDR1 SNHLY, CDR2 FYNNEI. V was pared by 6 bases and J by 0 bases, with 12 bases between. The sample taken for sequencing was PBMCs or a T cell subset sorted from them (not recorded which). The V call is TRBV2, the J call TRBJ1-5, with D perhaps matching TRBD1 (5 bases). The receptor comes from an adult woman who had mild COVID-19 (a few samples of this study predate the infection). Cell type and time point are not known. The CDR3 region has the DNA TGTGCCAGCAGCTGGGGGACCTATAGCAATCAGCCCCAGCATTTT. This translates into CASSWGTYSNQPQHF.